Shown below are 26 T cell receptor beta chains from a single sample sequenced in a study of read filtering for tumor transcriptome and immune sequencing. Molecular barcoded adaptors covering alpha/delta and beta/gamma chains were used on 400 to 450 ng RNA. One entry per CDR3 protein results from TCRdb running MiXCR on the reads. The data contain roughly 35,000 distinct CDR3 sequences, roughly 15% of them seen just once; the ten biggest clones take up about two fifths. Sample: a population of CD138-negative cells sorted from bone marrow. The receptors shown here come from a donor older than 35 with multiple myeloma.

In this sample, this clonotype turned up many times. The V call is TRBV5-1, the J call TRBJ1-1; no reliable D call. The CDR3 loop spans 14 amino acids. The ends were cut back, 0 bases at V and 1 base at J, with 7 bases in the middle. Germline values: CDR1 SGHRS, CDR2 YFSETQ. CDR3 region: CASSLVPENTEAFF. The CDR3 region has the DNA TGCGCCAGCAGCTTGGTACCGGAGAACACTGAAGCTTTCTTT.

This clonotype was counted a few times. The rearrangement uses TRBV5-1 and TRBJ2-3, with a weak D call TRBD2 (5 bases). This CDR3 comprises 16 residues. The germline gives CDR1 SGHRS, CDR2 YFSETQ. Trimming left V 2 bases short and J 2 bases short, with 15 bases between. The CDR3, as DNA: TGCGCCAGCAGCTTAAGGACTCCCTCTGCCACAGATACGCAGTATTTT. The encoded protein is CASSLRTPSATDTQYF.

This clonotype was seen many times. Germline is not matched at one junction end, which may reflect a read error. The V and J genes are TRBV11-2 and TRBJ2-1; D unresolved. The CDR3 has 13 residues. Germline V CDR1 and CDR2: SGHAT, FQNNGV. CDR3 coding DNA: TGTGCCAGCAGCCTCAAACGCGTGGATGAGCGGTTCTTC. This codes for CASSLKRVDERFF.

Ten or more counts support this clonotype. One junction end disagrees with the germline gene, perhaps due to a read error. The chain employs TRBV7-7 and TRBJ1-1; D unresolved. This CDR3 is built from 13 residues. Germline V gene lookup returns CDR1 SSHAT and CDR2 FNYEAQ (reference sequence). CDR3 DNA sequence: TGTGCTAGCAGCTTAGCGTGGAACACTGAAGCTTTCTTT. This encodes CASSLAWNTEAFF.

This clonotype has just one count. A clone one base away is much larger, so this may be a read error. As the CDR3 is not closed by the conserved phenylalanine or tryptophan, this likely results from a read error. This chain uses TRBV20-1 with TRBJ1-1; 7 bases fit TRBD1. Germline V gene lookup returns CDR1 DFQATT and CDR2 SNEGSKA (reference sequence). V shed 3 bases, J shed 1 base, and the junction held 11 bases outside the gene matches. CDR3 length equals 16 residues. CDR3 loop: CSASDLEGGRNTEAFL. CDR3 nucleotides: TGCAGTGCTAGCGACCTTGAAGGGGGCAGGAACACTGAAGCTTTCCTT.

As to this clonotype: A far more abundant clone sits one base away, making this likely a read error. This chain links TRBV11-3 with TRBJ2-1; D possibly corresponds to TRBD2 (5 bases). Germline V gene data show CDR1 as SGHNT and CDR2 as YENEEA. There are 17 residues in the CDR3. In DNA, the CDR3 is TGTGCCAGCAGCTCCCGCTCCCGCTCGGGGTCCTCCAATGAGCAGTTCTTC. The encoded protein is CASSSRSRSGSSNEQFF.

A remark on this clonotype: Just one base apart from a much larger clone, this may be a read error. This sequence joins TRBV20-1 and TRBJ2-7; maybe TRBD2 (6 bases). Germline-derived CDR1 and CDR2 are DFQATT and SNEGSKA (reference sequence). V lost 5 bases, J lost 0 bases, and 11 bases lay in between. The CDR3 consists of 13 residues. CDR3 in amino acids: CSAGWRDSYEQYF. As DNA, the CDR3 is TGCAGTGCTGGGTGGCGGGACTCCTACGAGCAGTACTTC.

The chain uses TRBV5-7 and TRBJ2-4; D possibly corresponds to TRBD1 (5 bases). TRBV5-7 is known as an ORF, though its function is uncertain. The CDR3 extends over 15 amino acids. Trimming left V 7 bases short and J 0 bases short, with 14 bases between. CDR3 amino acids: CASGNAREAKNIQYF. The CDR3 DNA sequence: TGTGCCAGCGGCAACGCCAGGGAAGCCAAAAACATTCAGTACTTC.

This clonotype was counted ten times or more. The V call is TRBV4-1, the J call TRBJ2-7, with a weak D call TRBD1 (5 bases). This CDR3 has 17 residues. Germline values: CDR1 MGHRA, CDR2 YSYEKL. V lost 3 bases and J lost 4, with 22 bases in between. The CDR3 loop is CASSQGGMDTARYEQYF. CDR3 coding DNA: TGCGCCAGCAGCCAGGGCGGTATGGACACCGCCAGGTACGAGCAGTACTTC.

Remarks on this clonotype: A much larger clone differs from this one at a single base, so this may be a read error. DNA of the CDR3: TGTGCCAGCGGCTTAGCCCAAGAAGTCTACGAGCAGTACTTC. It specifies CASGLAQEVYEQYF. The chain has TRBV7-8 and TRBJ2-1; D ambiguous. Near its end, the DNA agrees better with TRBJ2-7, so the J call may be wrong. This CDR3 has 14 amino acids. Germline-derived CDR1 and CDR2 are SGHVS and FQNEAQ.

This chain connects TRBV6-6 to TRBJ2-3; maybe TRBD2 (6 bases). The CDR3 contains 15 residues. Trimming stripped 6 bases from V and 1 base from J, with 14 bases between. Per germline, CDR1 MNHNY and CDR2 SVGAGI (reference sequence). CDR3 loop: CASREGTRRTDTQYF. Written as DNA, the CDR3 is TGTGCCAGCAGAGAGGGGACTCGACGCACAGATACGCAGTATTTT.

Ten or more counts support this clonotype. This chain's CDR3 is CASSTRSSGAGQETQYF. The CDR3 DNA sequence: TGTGCCAGCAGCACCAGGTCTAGCGGGGCGGGGCAAGAGACCCAGTACTTC. The V gene is TRBV11-2, the J gene TRBJ2-5; 9 positions agree with TRBD2. The ends lost 5 bases at V and 2 bases at J; junction bases unmatched: 12. CDR1 and CDR2 from the germline V gene are SGHAT and FQNNGV. The CDR3 covers 17 residues.

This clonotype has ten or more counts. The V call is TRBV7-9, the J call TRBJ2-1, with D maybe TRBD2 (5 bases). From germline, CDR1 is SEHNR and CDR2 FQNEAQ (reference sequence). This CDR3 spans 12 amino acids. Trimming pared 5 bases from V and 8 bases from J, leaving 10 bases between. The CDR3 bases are TGTGCCAGCAGCCCCATCGGGGATGAGCAGTTCTTC. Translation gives CASSPIGDEQFF.

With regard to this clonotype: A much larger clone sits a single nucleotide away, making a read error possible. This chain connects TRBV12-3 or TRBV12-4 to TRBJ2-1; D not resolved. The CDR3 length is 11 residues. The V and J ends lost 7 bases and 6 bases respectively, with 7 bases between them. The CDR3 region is CASNFTNEQFF. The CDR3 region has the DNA TGTGCCAGCAATTTCACCAATGAGCAGTTCTTC.

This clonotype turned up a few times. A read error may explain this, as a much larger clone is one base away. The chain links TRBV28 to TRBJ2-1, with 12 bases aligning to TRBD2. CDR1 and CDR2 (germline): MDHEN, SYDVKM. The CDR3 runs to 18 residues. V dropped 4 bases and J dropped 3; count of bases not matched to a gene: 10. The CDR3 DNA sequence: TGTGCCAGCAGTTCGAGCCTAGCGGGAGGGAACCACTACAATGAGCAGTTCTTC. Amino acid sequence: CASSSSLAGGNHYNEQFF.

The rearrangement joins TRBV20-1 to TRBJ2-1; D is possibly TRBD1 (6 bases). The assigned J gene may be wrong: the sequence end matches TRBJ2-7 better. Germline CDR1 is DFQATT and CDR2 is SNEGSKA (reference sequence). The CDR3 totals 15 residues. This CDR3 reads CSARTSRGHLIEQYF. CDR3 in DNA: TGCAGTGCTAGAACGAGTAGGGGACACCTGATCGAGCAGTACTTC.

Written as DNA, the CDR3 is TGCAGTGCCTCCTCTGGAAACACCATATATTTT. Protein: CSASSGNTIYF. The genes are TRBV29-1 and TRBJ1-3, with unresolved D. The germline V gene encodes CDR1 SQVTM and CDR2 ANQGSEA. CDR3 length equals 11 residues. Based on the CDR3 plus reference TRBV29-1 and TRBJ1-3, the full variable domain is SAVISQKPSRDICQRGTSLTIQCQVDSQVTMMFWYRQQPGQSLTLIATANQGSEATYESGFVIDKFPISRPNLTFSTLTVSNMSPEDSSIYLCSASSGNTIYFGEGSWLTVV.

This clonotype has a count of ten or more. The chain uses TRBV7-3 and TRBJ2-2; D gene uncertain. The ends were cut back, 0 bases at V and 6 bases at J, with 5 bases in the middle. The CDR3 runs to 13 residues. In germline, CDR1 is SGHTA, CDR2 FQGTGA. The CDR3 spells CASSLTKAGELFF. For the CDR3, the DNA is TGTGCCAGCAGCTTAACTAAGGCCGGGGAGCTGTTTTTT.

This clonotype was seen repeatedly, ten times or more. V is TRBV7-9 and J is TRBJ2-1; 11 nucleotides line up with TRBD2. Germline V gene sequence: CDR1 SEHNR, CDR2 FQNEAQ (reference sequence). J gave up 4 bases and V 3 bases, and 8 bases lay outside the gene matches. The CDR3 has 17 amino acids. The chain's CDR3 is CASSFKTSGTSYNEQFF. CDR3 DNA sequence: TGTGCCAGCAGCTTCAAGACTAGCGGGACTAGTTACAATGAGCAGTTCTTC. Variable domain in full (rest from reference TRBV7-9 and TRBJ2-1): DTGVSQNPRHKITKRGQNVTFRCDPISEHNRLYWYRQTLGQGPEFLTYFQNEAQLEKSRLLSDRFSAERPKGSFSTLEIQRTEQGDSAMYLCASSFKTSGTSYNEQFFGPGTRLTVL.

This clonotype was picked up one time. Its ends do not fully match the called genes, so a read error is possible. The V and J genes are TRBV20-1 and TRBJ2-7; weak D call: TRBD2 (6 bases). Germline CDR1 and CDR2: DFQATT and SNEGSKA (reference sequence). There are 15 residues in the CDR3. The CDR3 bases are TGCAGTGCTAAAGTAGTTGGGGGGTCGTCCTGCGAGCAGTACTTC. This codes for CSAKVVGGSSCEQYF.

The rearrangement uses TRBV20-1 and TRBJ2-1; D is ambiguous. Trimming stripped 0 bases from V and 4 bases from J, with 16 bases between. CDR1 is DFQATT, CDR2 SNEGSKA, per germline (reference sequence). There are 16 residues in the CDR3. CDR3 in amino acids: CSARDVIWLLYNEQFF. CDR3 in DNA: TGCAGTGCTAGAGATGTTATTTGGCTCCTATACAATGAGCAGTTCTTC.

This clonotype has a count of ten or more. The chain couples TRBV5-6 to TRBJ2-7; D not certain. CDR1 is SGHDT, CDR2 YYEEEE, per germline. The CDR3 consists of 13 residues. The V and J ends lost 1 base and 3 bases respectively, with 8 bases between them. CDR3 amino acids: CASSLWSVYEQYF. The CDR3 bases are TGTGCCAGCAGCTTGTGGTCAGTCTACGAGCAGTACTTC. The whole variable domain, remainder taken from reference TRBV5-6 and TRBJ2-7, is DAGVTQSPTHLIKTRGQQVTLRCSPKSGHDTVSWYQQALGQGPQFIFQYYEEEERQRGNFPDRFSGHQFPNYSSELNVNALLLGDSALYLCASSLWSVYEQYFGPGTRLTVT.

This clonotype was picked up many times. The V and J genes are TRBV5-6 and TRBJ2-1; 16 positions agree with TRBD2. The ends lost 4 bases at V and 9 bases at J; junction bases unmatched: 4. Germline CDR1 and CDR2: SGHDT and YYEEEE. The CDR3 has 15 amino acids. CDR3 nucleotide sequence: TGTGCCAGCAGCCCGGGACTAGCGGGAGGGAGTGAGCAGTTCTTC. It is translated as CASSPGLAGGSEQFF.

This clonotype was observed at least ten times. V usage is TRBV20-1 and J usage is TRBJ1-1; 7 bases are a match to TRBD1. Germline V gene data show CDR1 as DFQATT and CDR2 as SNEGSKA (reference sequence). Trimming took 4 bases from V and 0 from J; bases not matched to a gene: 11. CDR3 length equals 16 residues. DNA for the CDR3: TGCAGTGCTACAGGAGGACAGGCGGACATGAACACTGAAGCTTTCTTT. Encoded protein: CSATGGQADMNTEAFF.

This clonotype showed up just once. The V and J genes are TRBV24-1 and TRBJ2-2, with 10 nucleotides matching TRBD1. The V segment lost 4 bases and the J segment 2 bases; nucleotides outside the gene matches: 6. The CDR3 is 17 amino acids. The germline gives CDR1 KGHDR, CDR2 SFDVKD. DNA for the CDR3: TGTGCCACCAGTGACCCCGGGACAGGGGACAACACCGGGGAGCTGTTTTTT. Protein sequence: CATSDPGTGDNTGELFF.

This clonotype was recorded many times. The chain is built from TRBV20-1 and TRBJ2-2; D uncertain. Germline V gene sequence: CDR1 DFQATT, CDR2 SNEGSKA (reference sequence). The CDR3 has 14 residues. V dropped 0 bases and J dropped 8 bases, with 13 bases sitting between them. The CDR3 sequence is CSARDKGSSGELFF. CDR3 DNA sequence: TGCAGTGCTAGAGATAAGGGCAGTTCGGGGGAGCTGTTTTTT.